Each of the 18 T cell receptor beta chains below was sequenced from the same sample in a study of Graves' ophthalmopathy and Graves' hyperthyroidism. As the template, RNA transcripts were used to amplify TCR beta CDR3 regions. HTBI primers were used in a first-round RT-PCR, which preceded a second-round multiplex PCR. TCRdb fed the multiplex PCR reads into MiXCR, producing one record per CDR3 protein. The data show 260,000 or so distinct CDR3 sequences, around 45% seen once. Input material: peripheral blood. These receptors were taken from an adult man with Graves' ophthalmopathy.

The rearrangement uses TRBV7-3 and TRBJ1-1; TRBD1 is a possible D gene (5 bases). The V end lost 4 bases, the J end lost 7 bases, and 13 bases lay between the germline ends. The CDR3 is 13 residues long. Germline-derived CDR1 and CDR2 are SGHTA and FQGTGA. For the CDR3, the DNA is TGTGCCAGCAGCTCGGGACCACCGGGTGAAGCTTTCTTT. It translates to CASSSGPPGEAFF.

This CDR3 is CSARRRRDTGELFF. CDR3 nucleotides: TGCAGTGCTAGACGGCGGAGAGACACCGGGGAGCTGTTTTTT. This sequence joins TRBV20-1 and TRBJ2-2; D is undetermined. The germline CDR1 and CDR2 sequences are DFQATT and SNEGSKA (reference sequence). Trimming left V 2 bases short and J 3 bases short, with 10 bases between. The CDR3 length is 14 residues.

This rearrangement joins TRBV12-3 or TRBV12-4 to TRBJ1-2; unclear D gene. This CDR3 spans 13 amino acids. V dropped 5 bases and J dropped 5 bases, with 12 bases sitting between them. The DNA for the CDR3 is TGTGCCAGCAGTGCACTGGACGGGTATGGCTACACCTTC. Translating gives CASSALDGYGYTF.

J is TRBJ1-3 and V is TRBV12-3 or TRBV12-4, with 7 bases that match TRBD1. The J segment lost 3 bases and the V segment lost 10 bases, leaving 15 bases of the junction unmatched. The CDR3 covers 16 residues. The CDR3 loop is CANSPTGVVDGNTIYF. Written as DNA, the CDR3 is TGTGCCAACTCCCCCACAGGGGTGGTTGATGGAAACACCATATATTTT.

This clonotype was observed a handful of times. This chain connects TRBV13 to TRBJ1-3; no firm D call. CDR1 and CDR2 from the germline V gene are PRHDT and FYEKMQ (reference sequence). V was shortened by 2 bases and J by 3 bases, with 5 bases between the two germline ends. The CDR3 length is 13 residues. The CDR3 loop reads CASSLFGGNTIYF. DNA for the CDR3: TGTGCCAGCAGCTTATTCGGTGGAAACACCATATATTTT. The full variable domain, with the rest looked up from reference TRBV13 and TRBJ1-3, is AAGVIQSPRHLIKEKRETATLKCYPIPRHDTVYWYQQGPGQDPQFLISFYEKMQSDKGSIPDRFSAQQFSDYHSELNMSSLELGDSALYFCASSLFGGNTIYFGEGSWLTVV.

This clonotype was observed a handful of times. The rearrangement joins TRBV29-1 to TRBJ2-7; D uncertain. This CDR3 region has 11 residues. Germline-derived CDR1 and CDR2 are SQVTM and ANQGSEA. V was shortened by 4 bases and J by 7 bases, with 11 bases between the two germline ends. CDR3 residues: CSVGAVGEQYF. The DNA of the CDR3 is TGCAGCGTTGGGGCCGTAGGGGAGCAGTACTTC.

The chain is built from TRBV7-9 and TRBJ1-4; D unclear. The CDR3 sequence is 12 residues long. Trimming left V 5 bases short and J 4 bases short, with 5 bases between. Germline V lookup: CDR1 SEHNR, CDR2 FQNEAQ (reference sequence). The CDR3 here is CASSPDNEKLFF. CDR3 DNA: TGTGCCAGCAGCCCAGATAATGAAAAACTGTTTTTT.

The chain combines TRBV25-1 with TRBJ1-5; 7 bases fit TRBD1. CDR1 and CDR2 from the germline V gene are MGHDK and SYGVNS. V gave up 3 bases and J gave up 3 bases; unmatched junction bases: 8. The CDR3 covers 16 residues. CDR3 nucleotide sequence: TGTGCCAGCAGTGACCGGTGGACAGGAACCAATCAGCCCCAGCATTTT. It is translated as CASSDRWTGTNQPQHF. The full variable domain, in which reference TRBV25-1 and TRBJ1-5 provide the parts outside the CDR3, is EADIYQTPRYLVIGTGKKITLECSQTMGHDKMYWYQQDPGMELHLIHYSYGVNSTEKGDLSSESTVSRIRTEHFPLTLESARPSHTSQYLCASSDRWTGTNQPQHFGDGTRLSIL.

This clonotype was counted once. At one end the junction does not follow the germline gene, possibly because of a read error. CDR3 residues: CASSATLTYEQYF. The CDR3 DNA is TGCGCCAGCAGCGCAACTTTAACCTACGAGCAGTACTTC. J is TRBJ2-7 and V is TRBV9, with D unresolved. The CDR3 covers 13 residues. The germline CDR1 and CDR2 sequences are SGDLS and YYNGEE.

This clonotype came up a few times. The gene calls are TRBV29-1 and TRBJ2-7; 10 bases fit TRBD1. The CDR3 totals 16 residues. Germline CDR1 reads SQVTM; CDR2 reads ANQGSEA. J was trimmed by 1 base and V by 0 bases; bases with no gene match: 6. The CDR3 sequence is CSVEDRGQGVSYEQYF. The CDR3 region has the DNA TGCAGCGTTGAAGATAGAGGACAGGGGGTTTCCTACGAGCAGTACTTC.

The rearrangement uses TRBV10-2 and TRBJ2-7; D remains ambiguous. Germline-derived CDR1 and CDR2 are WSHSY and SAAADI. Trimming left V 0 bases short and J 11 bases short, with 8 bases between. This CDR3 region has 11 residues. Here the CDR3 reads CASSESFVKYF. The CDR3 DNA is TGCGCCAGCAGTGAGTCCTTCGTGAAGTACTTC.

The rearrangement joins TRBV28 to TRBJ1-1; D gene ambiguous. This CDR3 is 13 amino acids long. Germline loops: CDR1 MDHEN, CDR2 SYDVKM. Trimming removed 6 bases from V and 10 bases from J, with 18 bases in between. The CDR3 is CASSSIGRSRAFF. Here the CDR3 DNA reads TGTGCCAGCAGCTCCATCGGCCGAAGTAGAGCTTTCTTT.

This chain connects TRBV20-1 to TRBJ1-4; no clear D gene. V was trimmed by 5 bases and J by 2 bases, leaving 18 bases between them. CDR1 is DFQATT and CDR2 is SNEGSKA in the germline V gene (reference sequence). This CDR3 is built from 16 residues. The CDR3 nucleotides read TGCAGTGCTGACCCGGGCCCCAAGGAGACTAATGAAAAACTGTTTTTT. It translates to CSADPGPKETNEKLFF.

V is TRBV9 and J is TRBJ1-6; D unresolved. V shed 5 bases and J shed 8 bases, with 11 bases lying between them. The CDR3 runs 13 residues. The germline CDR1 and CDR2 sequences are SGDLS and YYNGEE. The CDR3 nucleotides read TGTGCCAGCAGGCCCGACGGGGATTCACCCCTCCACTTT. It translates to CASRPDGDSPLHF. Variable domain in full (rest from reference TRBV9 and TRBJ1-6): DSGVTQTPKHLITATGQRVTLRCSPRSGDLSVYWYQQSLDQGLQFLIQYYNGEERAKGNILERFSAQQFPDLHSELNLSSLELGDSALYFCASRPDGDSPLHFGNGTRLTVT.

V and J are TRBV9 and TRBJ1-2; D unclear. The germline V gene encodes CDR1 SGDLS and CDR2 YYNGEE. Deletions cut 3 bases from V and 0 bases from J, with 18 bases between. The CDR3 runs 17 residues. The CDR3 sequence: CASSAPRSSAANYGYTF. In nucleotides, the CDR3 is TGTGCCAGCAGCGCCCCCAGGTCATCTGCAGCTAACTATGGCTACACCTTC.

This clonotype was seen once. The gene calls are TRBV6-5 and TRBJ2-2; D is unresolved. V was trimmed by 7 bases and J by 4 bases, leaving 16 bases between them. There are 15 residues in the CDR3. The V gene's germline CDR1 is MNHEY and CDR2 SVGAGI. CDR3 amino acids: CASNLKDGVTGELFF. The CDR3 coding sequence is TGTGCCAGCAACTTAAAAGACGGTGTCACCGGGGAGCTGTTTTTT.

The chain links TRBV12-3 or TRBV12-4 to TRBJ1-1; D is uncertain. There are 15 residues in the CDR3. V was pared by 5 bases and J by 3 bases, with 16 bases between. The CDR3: CASSPHRTWDTEAFF. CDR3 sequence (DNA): TGTGCCAGCAGTCCTCATCGGACCTGGGACACTGAAGCTTTCTTT.

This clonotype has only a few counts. Here the CDR3 reads CASKGGGGYTF. The DNA of the CDR3 is TGCGCCTCCAAAGGGGGAGGGGGCTACACCTTC. V is TRBV10-2 and J is TRBJ1-2, with D possibly being TRBD1 (6 bases). This CDR3 region has 11 residues. In germline, CDR1 is WSHSY, CDR2 SAAADI. Trimming pared 11 bases from V and 8 bases from J, leaving 15 bases between.